The next 26 T cell receptor beta chains were all read from a single sample in a study of blood T cells in healthy people across ages. Through a sample-barcoded 5' primer and a J-beta primer mix, a second PCR was run for roughly 6 to 11 cycles. Each CDR3 protein is one row after TCRdb ran MiXCR on the 5' RACE reads. Here the sample spans approximately 830,000 distinct CDR3 sequences, around 62% being singletons. Sequenced sample: blood. The receptors come from a man under 40 in good health.

The chain employs TRBV6-2 or TRBV6-3 and TRBJ2-3; tentative D call: TRBD2 (5 bases). The CDR3 sequence is 16 residues long. Trimming shortened V by 4 bases and J by 4 bases, and 18 bases separated the two germline ends. Germline V gene data show CDR1 as MNHEY and CDR2 as SVGEGT. This CDR3 reads CASSSPSGLQPDTQYF. The CDR3, as DNA: TGTGCCAGCAGTTCCCCCAGCGGCCTACAACCAGATACGCAGTATTTT.

The CDR3 here is CASNLTPGKNEQYF. As DNA, the CDR3 is TGCGCCAGCAACCTCACTCCGGGGAAGAACGAGCAGTACTTC. The rearrangement joins TRBV5-1 to TRBJ2-7; D perhaps matches TRBD2 (5 bases). The CDR3 loop spans 14 amino acids. Germline CDR1 is SGHRS and CDR2 is YFSETQ. Trimming left V 6 bases short and J 5 bases short, with 18 bases between.

In its sample, this clonotype was seen once. The chain combines TRBV4-2 with TRBJ2-7; possibly TRBD1 for D (6 bases). The CDR3 totals 16 residues. V lost 1 base, J lost 3 bases, and 16 bases lay in between. CDR1 LGHNA and CDR2 YNFKEQ come from the germline V gene. The CDR3 nucleotides read TGTGCCAGCAGCCAAGGCCCCTGGACAGAGAGCTACGAGCAGTACTTC. Protein sequence: CASSQGPWTESYEQYF.

This clonotype was seen only once. The chain has TRBV4-3 and TRBJ1-2; tentative D call: TRBD1 (5 bases). Per germline, CDR1 LGHNA and CDR2 YSLEER. V shed 1 base and J shed 6 bases, with 15 bases lying between them. The CDR3 length is 15 residues. The CDR3 nucleotides read TGCGCCAGCAGCCAAGGGGCTGGGACTGATGATGGCTACACCTTC. This codes for CASSQGAGTDDGYTF.

This clonotype was seen only a few times. V gene TRBV4-3 combines with J gene TRBJ1-2, with TRBD1 identical over 7 bases. Germline assignment: CDR1 LGHNA and CDR2 YSLEER. CDR3 length equals 15 residues. Germline trimming cut 2 bases from V and 4 bases from J; bases unmatched to any gene: 7. This CDR3 reads CASSQQGQPIYGYTF. As DNA, the CDR3 is TGCGCCAGCAGCCAACAGGGACAGCCTATCTATGGCTACACCTTC.

The CDR3 DNA reads TGTGCCAGCAGCTTTGGGGCGGGAGAATCCTACAATGAGCAGTTCTTC. It translates to CASSFGAGESYNEQFF. The chain employs TRBV5-5 and TRBJ2-1; 7 bases fit TRBD2. CDR1 is SGHKS, CDR2 YYEKEE, per germline (reference sequence). V shed 2 bases, J shed 1 base, and the junction held 6 bases outside the gene matches. This CDR3 comprises 16 residues.

This clonotype was counted only a few times. This chain joins TRBV12-3 or TRBV12-4 and TRBJ2-5; TRBD1 matches at 9 bases. The CDR3 loop spans 14 amino acids. J lost 5 bases, V lost 1 base, and 2 bases had no gene match. The CDR3 region is CASSLGDRAETQYF. The CDR3 nucleotides read TGTGCCAGCAGTTTAGGGGACAGGGCTGAGACCCAGTACTTC.

The sample holds a few counts of this clonotype. The chain has TRBV7-2 and TRBJ2-3; the D gene is possibly TRBD2 (5 bases). Germline CDR1 is SGHTA and CDR2 is FQGNSA. With 1 base removed from V and 5 bases from J, the gap between germline ends came to 13 bases. This CDR3 comprises 15 residues. The CDR3 sequence is CASSLVIGNRDTQYF. The CDR3 coding sequence is TGTGCCAGCAGCTTAGTGATCGGGAATAGAGATACGCAGTATTTT.

This clonotype has just a few counts. The V and J genes are TRBV7-9 and TRBJ1-2; D is unresolved. CDR1 and CDR2 from the germline V gene are SEHNR and FQNEAQ (reference sequence). This CDR3 has 12 amino acids. The germline V and J ends were trimmed by 1 base and 8 bases, with 8 bases remaining between them. Here the CDR3 reads CASSLGRDGYTF. Written as DNA, the CDR3 is TGTGCCAGCAGCTTAGGCCGAGACGGCTACACCTTC.

As for this clonotype: Possible read error: a much larger clone is one base away. The CDR3 here is CANSLLSSGGAYEQYF. CDR3 coding DNA: TGTGCCAACAGTTTATTGTCCAGCGGGGGGGCCTACGAGCAGTACTTC. The chain has TRBV28 and TRBJ2-7; TRBD2 matches 10 bases. The length of the CDR3 is 16 residues. CDR1 and CDR2 from the germline V gene are MDHEN and SYDVKM. Drawing the rest from reference TRBV28 and TRBJ2-7, the complete variable domain is DVKVTQSSRYLVKRTGEKVFLECVQDMDHENMFWYRQDPGLGLRLIYFSYDVKMKEKGDIPEGYSVSREKKERFSLILESASTNQTSMYLCANSLLSSGGAYEQYFGPGTRLTVT.

CDR3 bases: TGTGCCAGCAGGAGCGACAGGGGGCGGCGAGAGACCCAGTACTTC. Amino acid sequence: CASRSDRGRRETQYF. J is TRBJ2-5 and V is TRBV12-3 or TRBV12-4, with TRBD1 matching 10 bases. The V and J ends lost 6 bases and 4 bases, in that order; junction bases with no gene match: 8. The CDR3 covers 15 residues.

V and J are TRBV24-1 and TRBJ2-1, with D hard to call. The CDR3 covers 16 residues. The V end lost 3 bases, the J end lost 1 base, and 12 bases lay between the germline ends. Germline V gene lookup returns CDR1 KGHDR and CDR2 SFDVKD. The CDR3 DNA is TGTGCCACCAGTGATACAACTCAGTCTTCCTACAATGAGCAGTTCTTC. It translates to CATSDTTQSSYNEQFF.

This clonotype showed up just a few times. This rearrangement joins TRBV25-1 to TRBJ2-1, with 9 bases matching TRBD1. V was pared by 8 bases and J by 9 bases, with 8 bases of the junction left unmatched. Germline values: CDR1 MGHDK, CDR2 SYGVNS. The CDR3 loop spans 13 amino acids. In nucleotides, the CDR3 is TGTGCCAGCCGGGACAGGGTCTCGTCTGAGCAGTTCTTC. Encoded protein: CASRDRVSSEQFF.

The chain has TRBV12-3 or TRBV12-4 and TRBJ2-7; the D gene is possibly TRBD1 (5 bases). CDR3 length: 14 residues. Trimming shortened V by 6 bases and J by 6 bases, and 18 bases separated the two germline ends. The CDR3, as DNA: TGTGCCAGCAGCCAGACAGAGCTCTCCGCCGAGCAGTACTTC. The encoded protein is CASSQTELSAEQYF.

This clonotype has just one count. Mismatch with germline at one junction end may stem from a read error. This sequence joins TRBV7-2 and TRBJ2-3, with TRBD1 identical over 8 bases. The germline V gene has CDR1 SGHTA and CDR2 FQGNSA. CDR3 length: 16 amino acids. DNA for the CDR3: TGTGCCAGCAGCCCCGGGGGCACAGGGGGAACAGATACGCGGTATTTT. Translation gives CASSPGGTGGTDTRYF.

The CDR3: CSARESHRETQYF. CDR3 sequence (DNA): TGCAGTGCTAGAGAATCTCACAGAGAGACCCAGTACTTC. The rearrangement uses TRBV20-1 and TRBJ2-5; D call uncertain. Between the trimmed V and J ends, which lost 0 bases and 4 bases, there was a span of 9 bases. This CDR3 comprises 13 residues. Germline V lookup: CDR1 DFQATT, CDR2 SNEGSKA (reference sequence).

The V gene is TRBV10-3, the J gene TRBJ2-7, with D possibly being TRBD1 (5 bases). Trimming removed 6 bases at V and 2 bases at J, with 5 bases between. Looked up from germline, CDR1 is ENHRY and CDR2 is SYGVKD. The CDR3 is made up of 11 amino acids. The CDR3 reads CAIRDTYEQYF. The CDR3 nucleotides are TGTGCCATCAGGGACACCTACGAGCAGTACTTC.

This chain connects TRBV7-3 to TRBJ1-1, with D possibly TRBD1 on 5 matching bases. The CDR3 runs to 17 residues. Germline V gene lookup returns CDR1 SGHTA and CDR2 FQGTGA. V shed 3 bases and J shed 6 bases, with 23 bases lying between them. The CDR3 sequence is CASSFNVQALTGAEAFF. DNA for the CDR3: TGTGCCAGCAGCTTCAACGTACAAGCCCTTACGGGGGCTGAAGCTTTCTTT.

The chain carries TRBV5-1 and TRBJ2-7; 7 bases are shared with TRBD1. Trimming removed 4 bases from V and 4 bases from J; junction bases left unmatched: 11. The CDR3 has 15 amino acids. Per germline, CDR1 SGHRS and CDR2 YFSETQ. CDR3 sequence (DNA): TGCGCCAGCAGCCCCGGGACAGTTTTTCCTTACGAGCAGTACTTC. It encodes CASSPGTVFPYEQYF.

The sample holds a few counts of this clonotype. V gene TRBV6-2 or TRBV6-3 combines with J gene TRBJ2-7; D is uncertain. The CDR3 length is 13 residues. V lost 5 bases, J lost 3 bases, and 11 bases lay in between. Germline V gene data show CDR1 as MNHEY and CDR2 as SVGEGT. The CDR3 bases are TGTGCCAGCAGTCCCTTACTGGACTACGAGCAGTACTTC. Amino acids: CASSPLLDYEQYF.

The chain couples TRBV2 to TRBJ2-1; TRBD2 is a possible D gene (5 bases). V lost 7 bases and J lost 7, with 17 bases in between. Germline CDR1 is SNHLY and CDR2 is FYNNEI. The CDR3 length is 14 residues. The CDR3 DNA is TGTGCCAGCATGCCCCTTTCGGGGTTTAATGAGCAGTTCTTC. It translates to CASMPLSGFNEQFF.

A few counts support this clonotype. V and J are TRBV6-5 and TRBJ2-4; weak D call: TRBD2 (5 bases). This CDR3 region has 16 residues. CDR1 and CDR2 from the germline V gene are MNHEY and SVGAGI. Trimming pared 0 bases from V and 0 bases from J, leaving 9 bases between. Here the CDR3 reads CASSYSSGLAKNIQYF. The CDR3 DNA reads as TGTGCCAGCAGTTACTCGAGCGGCCTAGCCAAAAACATTCAGTACTTC.

The gene calls are TRBV12-3 or TRBV12-4 and TRBJ2-5; 7 nucleotides match TRBD1. The DNA end is more similar to TRBJ2-7, so the J call may be wrong. This CDR3 contains 13 residues. The CDR3: CASSGRGSHEQYF. In nucleotides, the CDR3 is TGTGCCAGCAGTGGCAGGGGGTCCCACGAGCAGTACTTC.

About this clonotype itself: The junction shows a germline mismatch at one end, possibly a read error. V is TRBV20-1 and J is TRBJ1-6, with 9 bases fitting TRBD1. Germline CDR1 and CDR2: DFQATT and SNEGSKA (reference sequence). There are 15 residues in the CDR3. The CDR3 region has the DNA TGCGGTGCGCGCTACAGGGGGCCTTATAATTCACCCCTCCACTTT. It translates to CGARYRGPYNSPLHF.

This clonotype was counted only a few times. The chain employs TRBV7-8 and TRBJ2-4, with 9 bases aligning to TRBD2. J lost 7 bases, V lost 4 bases, and 5 bases had no gene match. The CDR3 runs 14 residues. CDR1 is SGHVS and CDR2 is FQNEAQ in the germline V gene. The CDR3 nucleotides are TGTGCCAGCAGCTCGGGACTAGCTTACAACATTCAGTACTTC. The encoded protein is CASSSGLAYNIQYF.

The chain has TRBV29-1 and TRBJ2-7; D call uncertain. Deletions cut 4 bases from V and 3 bases from J, with 13 bases between. The CDR3 covers 13 residues. Germline CDR1 is SQVTM and CDR2 is ANQGSEA. This CDR3 is CSVGSGQIYEQYF. Here the CDR3 DNA reads TGCAGCGTTGGGTCTGGCCAGATCTACGAGCAGTACTTC.